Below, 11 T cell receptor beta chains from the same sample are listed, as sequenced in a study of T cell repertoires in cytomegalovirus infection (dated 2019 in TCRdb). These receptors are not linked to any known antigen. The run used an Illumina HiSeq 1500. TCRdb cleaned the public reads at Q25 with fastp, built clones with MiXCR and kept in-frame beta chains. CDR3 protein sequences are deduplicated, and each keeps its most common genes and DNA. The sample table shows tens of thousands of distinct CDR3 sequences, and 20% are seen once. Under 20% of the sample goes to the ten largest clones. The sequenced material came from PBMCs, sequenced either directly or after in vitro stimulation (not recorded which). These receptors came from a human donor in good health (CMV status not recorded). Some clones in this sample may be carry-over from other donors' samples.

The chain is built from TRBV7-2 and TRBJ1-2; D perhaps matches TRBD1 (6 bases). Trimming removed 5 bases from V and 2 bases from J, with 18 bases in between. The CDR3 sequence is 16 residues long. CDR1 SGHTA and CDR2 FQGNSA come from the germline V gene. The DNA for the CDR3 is TGTGCCAGCAGCAACTACCGACAGGCCCAGAACTATGGCTACACCTTC. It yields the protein CASSNYRQAQNYGYTF.

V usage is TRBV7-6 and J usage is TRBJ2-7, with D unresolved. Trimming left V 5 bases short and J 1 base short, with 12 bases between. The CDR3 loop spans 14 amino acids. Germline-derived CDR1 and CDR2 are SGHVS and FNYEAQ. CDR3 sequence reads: CASSHGPSSYEQYV. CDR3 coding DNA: TGTGCCAGCAGCCACGGACCTAGTTCCTACGAGCAGTACGTC.

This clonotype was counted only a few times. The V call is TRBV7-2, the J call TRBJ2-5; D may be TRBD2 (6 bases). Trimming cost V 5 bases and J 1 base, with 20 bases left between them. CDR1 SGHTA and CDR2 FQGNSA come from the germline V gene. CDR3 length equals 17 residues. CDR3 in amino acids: CASSTNALTSPQETQYF. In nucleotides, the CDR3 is TGTGCCAGCAGCACTAATGCACTCACTAGCCCCCAAGAGACCCAGTACTTC.

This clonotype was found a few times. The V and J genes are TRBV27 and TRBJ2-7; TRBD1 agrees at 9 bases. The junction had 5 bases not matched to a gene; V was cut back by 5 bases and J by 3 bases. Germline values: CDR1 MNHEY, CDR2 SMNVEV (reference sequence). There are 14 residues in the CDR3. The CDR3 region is CASSLQGANYEQYF. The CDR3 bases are TGTGCCAGCAGTCTACAGGGGGCGAACTACGAGCAGTACTTC.

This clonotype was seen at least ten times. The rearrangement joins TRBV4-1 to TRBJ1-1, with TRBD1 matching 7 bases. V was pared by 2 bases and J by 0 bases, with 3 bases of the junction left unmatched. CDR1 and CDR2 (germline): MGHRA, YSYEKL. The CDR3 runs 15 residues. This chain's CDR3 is CASSQPQGMNTEAFF. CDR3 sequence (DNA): TGCGCCAGCAGCCAACCACAGGGGATGAACACTGAAGCTTTCTTT.

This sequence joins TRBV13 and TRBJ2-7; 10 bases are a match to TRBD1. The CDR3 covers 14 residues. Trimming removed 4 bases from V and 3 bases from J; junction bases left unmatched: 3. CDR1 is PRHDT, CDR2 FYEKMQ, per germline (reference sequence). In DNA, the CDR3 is TGTGCCAGCAGCTCGGGACAGGGGAACTACGAGCAGTACTTC. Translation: CASSSGQGNYEQYF.

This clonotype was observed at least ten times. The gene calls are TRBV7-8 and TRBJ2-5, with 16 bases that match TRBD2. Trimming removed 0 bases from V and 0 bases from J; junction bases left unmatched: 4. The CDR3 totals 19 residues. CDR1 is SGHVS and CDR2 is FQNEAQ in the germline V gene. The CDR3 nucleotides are TGTGCCAGCAGCTTAGCGGGACTAGCGGGAGGGAGGGACCAAGAGACCCAGTACTTC. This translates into CASSLAGLAGGRDQETQYF.

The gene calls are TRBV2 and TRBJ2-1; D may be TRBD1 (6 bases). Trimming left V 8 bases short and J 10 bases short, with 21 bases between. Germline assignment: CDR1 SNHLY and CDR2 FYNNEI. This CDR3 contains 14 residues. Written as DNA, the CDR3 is TGTGCCAGCCAATTTATGAGACAGGTACTGGAGCAGTTCTTC. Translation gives CASQFMRQVLEQFF.

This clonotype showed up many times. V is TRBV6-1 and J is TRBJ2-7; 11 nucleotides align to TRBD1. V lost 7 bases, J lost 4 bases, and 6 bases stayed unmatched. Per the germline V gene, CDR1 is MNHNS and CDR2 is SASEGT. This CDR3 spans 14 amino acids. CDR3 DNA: TGTGCCAGCAATAAGGACAGGGGGCGATACGAGCAGTACTTC. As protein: CASNKDRGRYEQYF.

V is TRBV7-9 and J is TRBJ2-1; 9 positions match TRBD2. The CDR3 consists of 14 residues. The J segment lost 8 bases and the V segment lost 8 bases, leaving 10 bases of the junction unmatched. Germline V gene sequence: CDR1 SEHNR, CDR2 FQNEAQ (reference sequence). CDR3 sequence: CASLRGTSSYEQFF. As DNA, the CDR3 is TGTGCCAGCCTCCGGGGGACTAGCTCTTATGAGCAGTTCTTC.

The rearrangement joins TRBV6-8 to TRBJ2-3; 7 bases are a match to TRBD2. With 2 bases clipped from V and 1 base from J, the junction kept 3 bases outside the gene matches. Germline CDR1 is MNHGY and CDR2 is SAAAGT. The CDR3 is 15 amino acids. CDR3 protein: CASSYQTSGTDTQYF. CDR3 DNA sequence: TGTGCCAGCAGTTACCAAACTAGCGGCACAGATACGCAGTATTTT.